This T cell receptor beta chain was obtained from a study of CD8 T cells in ankylosing spondylitis. Overall study results and limits: Reported data indicate significant enrichment of disease-linked clones within matched ankylosing spondylitis synovial fluid.

MiXCR was run by TCRdb on the 5' RACE reads, yielding one entry per CDR3 protein. The data hold some 340,000 distinct CDR3 sequences, with roughly 14% observed a single time. In this sample, this clonotype turned up many times. The target antigen is unknown. Trimming cost V 5 bases and J 6 bases; bases outside gene matches: 13. The CDR3 consists of 16 residues. CDR1 and CDR2 (germline): SGHRS, YFSETQ. Source material: blood, either unsorted or a sorted T cell fraction (not recorded which). This sequence originates from a male donor with ankylosing spondylitis or in good health (not recorded which). The rearrangement links TRBV5-1 to TRBJ1-2; 10 bases map to TRBD1. The CDR3 sequence: CASRRTGGPQLDGYTF. DNA for the CDR3: TGCGCCAGCAGGCGGACAGGGGGACCCCAACTGGATGGCTACACCTTC. Full variable domain (remainder filled in from reference TRBV5-1 and TRBJ1-2): KAGVTQTPRYLIKTRGQQVTLSCSPISGHRSVSWYQQTPGQGLQFLFEYFSETQRNKGNFPGRFSGRQFSNSRSEMNVSTLELGDSALYLCASRRTGGPQLDGYTFGSGTRLTVV.